The sequence of this T cell receptor beta chain was determined in a study of CD8+CD57+ T cells in acquired aplastic anemia. Study as a whole: On average, sorted CD4+ and CD8+ cells gave approximately 3.1 ug of DNA. General study findings and limits: Common to patients and controls were approximately 30 CD8+ CDR3 sequences.

This clonotype was found many times. Its cognate antigen is unknown. The TCR beta profiling, which covered VDJ combination and CDR3 sequence, was carried out using genomic DNA as the template. MiXCR, run by TCRdb on the reads, gives a single entry per CDR3 protein. Of roughly 130,000 distinct CDR3 sequences in the sample, around 48% were seen once. The CDR3 covers 14 residues. The germline V gene has CDR1 SGHRS and CDR2 YFSETQ. The V end lost 4 bases, the J end lost 6 bases, and 16 bases lay between the germline ends. This rearrangement joins TRBV5-1 to TRBJ1-2; D is perhaps TRBD1 (5 bases). Sequencing used sorted CD4+, CD8+, or CD8+CD57+ T cells (not recorded which) from PBMCs. This receptor was obtained from a human donor in good health, serving as a control. In DNA form, the CDR3 reads TGCGCCAGCAGCGCCTCTTTGGGGGAGAATGGCTACACCTTC. It translates to CASSASLGENGYTF.